Listed below are T cell receptor beta chains from one sample, sequenced in a study of beta chain features in type 1 diabetes. Data came from immunoSEQ multiplex PCR; TCRdb stores just in-frame clones and leaves some out. The table records about 150,000 clones, 10% to 13% of them present only once. The sample comprised central memory CD4+ T cells from blood. These receptors originate from a man aged 25 to 40 with type 1 diabetes. CDR3s include the opening cysteine and the closing phenylalanine or tryptophan. The D gene is left open where the match is weak. Not every row has a clone size; where given, it reads once, few, many or a size class.

J: TRBJ1-1; D: TRBD1; size: .; V: TRBV18; DNA: TGTGCCAGCTCAAGGGGGGGACAGGGAATTGAAGCTTTCTTT; CDR3: CASSRGGQGIEAFF
J: TRBJ1-2; D: .; size: .; V: TRBV16; DNA: TGTGCCAGCAGCCAATTGGGCAGGGGTCACACCTTC; CDR3: CASSQLGRGHTF
J: TRBJ2-5; D: TRBD1; size: few; V: TRBV5-1; DNA: TGCGCCAGCAGCATTGAAGCGGGACAGGGGAAAGAGACCCAGTACTTC; CDR3: CASSIEAGQGKETQYF
J: TRBJ2-4; D: .; size: .; V: TRBV19; DNA: TGTGCCAGTAGTCTGGTGCCTGCTGGAGTGGCCAAAAACATTCAGTACTTC; CDR3: CASSLVPAGVAKNIQYF
J: TRBJ1-5; D: .; size: .; V: TRBV6-6; DNA: TGTGCCAGCAGTTCCCGCGGGGCCGGGGATCAGCCCCAGCATTTT; CDR3: CASSSRGAGDQPQHF
J: TRBJ2-3; D: .; size: .; V: TRBV10-3; DNA: TGTGCCATCAGGAGGGGGGATACGCAGTATTTT; CDR3: CAIRRGDTQYF
J: TRBJ2-5; D: TRBD2; size: .; V: TRBV5-1; DNA: TGCGCCAGCAGCTTGGCCGCGGGAGTGCAGGAGACCCAGTACTTC; CDR3: CASSLAAGVQETQYF
J: TRBJ2-3; D: TRBD2; size: .; V: TRBV7-3; DNA: TGTGCCAGCAGTCCCGGGACTAGCCGCACAGATACGCAGTATTTT; CDR3: CASSPGTSRTDTQYF
J: TRBJ2-1; D: TRBD2; size: few; V: TRBV11-2; DNA: TGTGCCAGCAGGGGGGGGACTAGCGGGCTGAGCTCCTACAATGAGCAGTTCTTC; CDR3: CASRGGTSGLSSYNEQFF
J: TRBJ1-4; D: .; size: few; V: TRBV4-2; DNA: TGTGCCAGCAGCCAAGGCTACCATAGAGCTCTTGAAAAACTGTTTTTT; CDR3: CASSQGYHRALEKLFF
J: TRBJ2-1; D: .; size: few; V: TRBV27; DNA: TGTGCCAGCATGTCAGGTTACAATGAGCAGTTCTTC; CDR3: CASMSGYNEQFF
J: TRBJ2-2; D: .; size: many; V: TRBV7-9; DNA: TGTGCCAGCAGCCACGGACAGACGAACACCGGGGAGCTGTTTTTT; CDR3: CASSHGQTNTGELFF
J: TRBJ1-1; D: .; size: .; V: TRBV5-1; DNA: TGCGCCAGCAGCTTGGGGGGCTATGAGAACACTGAAGCTTTCTTT; CDR3: CASSLGGYENTEAFF
J: TRBJ2-1; D: TRBD1; size: few; V: TRBV5-1; DNA: TGCGCCAGCAGCTCCTCCGGGACAGGATCCTACAATGAGCAGTTCTTC; CDR3: CASSSSGTGSYNEQFF
J: TRBJ2-2; D: TRBD2; size: few; V: TRBV10-3; DNA: TGTGCCGCCAGACTAGCGGCGAACACCGGGGAGCTGTTTTTT; CDR3: CAARLAANTGELFF
J: TRBJ1-1; D: .; size: .; V: TRBV20-1; DNA: TGCAGTGCTAGAGGATCGGCTGAAGCTTTCTTT; CDR3: CSARGSAEAFF
J: TRBJ2-3; D: TRBD1; size: .; V: TRBV2; DNA: TGTGCCAGCAGTGAGATGACAGGGGACGGAGATACGCAGTATTTT; CDR3: CASSEMTGDGDTQYF
J: TRBJ2-1; D: .; size: .; V: TRBV7-3; DNA: TGTGCCAGCAGCCCCTCCCACTCCTTAGAGCAGTTCTTC; CDR3: CASSPSHSLEQFF
J: TRBJ2-3; D: TRBD1; size: .; V: TRBV11-2; DNA: TGTGCCAGCAGCAAACAGGGGAGTGGGACAGATACGCAGTATTTT; CDR3: CASSKQGSGTDTQYF
J: TRBJ2-3; D: .; size: .; V: TRBV29-1; DNA: TGCAGCGTTGTCCGCAGGGGAGCAGATACGCAGTATTTT; CDR3: CSVVRRGADTQYF
J: TRBJ1-4; D: .; size: few; V: TRBV27; DNA: TGTGCCAGCAGTTTAGGGGCCGCAACTAATGAAAAACTGTTTTTT; CDR3: CASSLGAATNEKLFF
J: TRBJ1-1; D: TRBD1; size: .; V: TRBV6-6; DNA: TGTGCCAGCAGTTTGGACAGGGTGAACACTGAAGCTTTCTTT; CDR3: CASSLDRVNTEAFF
J: TRBJ2-5; D: .; size: .; V: TRBV28; DNA: TGTGCCAGCAGTACCGTATCGTCGGGGGAGACCCAGTACTTC; CDR3: CASSTVSSGETQYF
J: TRBJ2-1; D: TRBD2; size: few; V: TRBV15; DNA: TGTGCCACCAGCGGAGGACTAGCGGCAAATGAGCAGTTCTTC; CDR3: CATSGGLAANEQFF
J: TRBJ1-4; D: .; size: .; V: TRBV6-6; DNA: TGTGCCAGCAGCACCCGAGCTGAAAAACTGTTTTTT; CDR3: CASSTRAEKLFF
J: TRBJ2-1; D: .; size: .; V: TRBV6-1; DNA: TGTGCCAGCAGTGAAGCGCCGGGAGCGAGCTCCTACAATGAGCAGTTCTTC; CDR3: CASSEAPGASSYNEQFF
J: TRBJ2-1; D: TRBD2; size: .; V: TRBV18; DNA: TGTGCCAGCTCACTTCTTCTGGGCGGGAGTTACAATGAGCAGTTCTTC; CDR3: CASSLLLGGSYNEQFF
J: TRBJ1-2; D: .; size: .; V: TRBV28; DNA: TGTGCCAGCAGTTATGCACGGGGGAGGAATGGCTACACCTTC; CDR3: CASSYARGRNGYTF
J: TRBJ2-7; D: TRBD1; size: .; V: TRBV2; DNA: TGTGCCAGCAGTGAATCCACAGGGGGTGTGCAGTACTTC; CDR3: CASSESTGGVQYF
J: TRBJ2-7; D: .; size: few; V: TRBV4-2; DNA: TGTGCCAGCAGCCAAGATGCGAAGATCATCGAGCAGTACTTC; CDR3: CASSQDAKIIEQYF
J: TRBJ2-7; D: .; size: few; V: TRBV5-1; DNA: TGCGCCAGCAGCTCACCCGGGACTGACACCTACGAGCAGTACTTC; CDR3: CASSSPGTDTYEQYF
J: TRBJ2-5; D: TRBD2; size: .; V: TRBV9; DNA: TGTGCCAGCAGCGTAACTAGCGGGGAGCGAGAGACCCAGTACTTC; CDR3: CASSVTSGERETQYF
J: TRBJ1-2; D: .; size: .; V: TRBV4-2; DNA: TGTGCCAGCAGCCAAGAGCCGTTCTCGCGAGCCGACTACACCTTC; CDR3: CASSQEPFSRADYTF
J: TRBJ1-1; D: TRBD1; size: .; V: TRBV6-6; DNA: TGTGCCAGCAGAAGGGACAGTCAGAACACTGAAGCTTTCTTT; CDR3: CASRRDSQNTEAFF
J: TRBJ1-1; D: .; size: few; V: TRBV2; DNA: TGTGCCAGCAGGACAACAGGGCCCACTGAAGCTTTCTTT; CDR3: CASRTTGPTEAFF
J: TRBJ2-3; D: .; size: .; V: TRBV11-2; DNA: TGTGCCAGCAGCTTAAGAGAAAAAAGAACAGATACGCAGTATTTT; CDR3: CASSLREKRTDTQYF
J: TRBJ2-1; D: TRBD2; size: few; V: TRBV11-1; DNA: TGTGCCAGCAGCCAGCTAGCGGGGGGCGAGCAGTTCTTC; CDR3: CASSQLAGGEQFF
J: TRBJ1-5; D: TRBD1; size: few; V: TRBV19; DNA: TGTGCCGGAGGACAGGGCTATCAGCCCCAGCATTTT; CDR3: CAGGQGYQPQHF
J: TRBJ2-1; D: TRBD1; size: few; V: TRBV18; DNA: TGTGCCAGCTCACAGGGGGCGAGCTCCTACAATGAGCAGTTCTTC; CDR3: CASSQGASSYNEQFF
J: TRBJ2-3; D: TRBD2; size: few; V: TRBV27; DNA: TGTGCCAGCAGTTTACGTAGCGGGAGGGCCTTAGATACGCAGTATTTT; CDR3: CASSLRSGRALDTQYF
J: TRBJ1-1; D: .; size: .; V: TRBV28; DNA: TGTGCCAGCAGTCTCCTTCGACGACAGAGCACTGAAGCTTTCTTT; CDR3: CASSLLRRQSTEAFF
J: TRBJ1-1; D: TRBD1; size: .; V: TRBV19; DNA: TGTGCCAGTACTACAGGGGGCAGAGGTGAAGCTTTCTTT; CDR3: CASTTGGRGEAFF
J: TRBJ1-2; D: .; size: .; V: TRBV15; DNA: TGTGCCACCAGCATAAAAAGGGAGGATGGCTACACCTTC; CDR3: CATSIKREDGYTF
J: TRBJ2-4; D: .; size: few; V: TRBV29-1; DNA: TGCAGCGTTGAATCCAGCAGGGCCAAAAACATTCAGTACTTC; CDR3: CSVESSRAKNIQYF
J: TRBJ2-1; D: TRBD1; size: many; V: TRBV29-1; DNA: TGCAGCGCCGCAGGGGGTCCGAGCGAGCAGTTCTTC; CDR3: CSAAGGPSEQFF
J: TRBJ2-6; D: .; size: few; V: TRBV19; DNA: TGTGCCAGTAGTGCACTTCAGGGCTCTGGGGCCAACGTCCTGACTTTC; CDR3: CASSALQGSGANVLTF
J: TRBJ2-7; D: .; size: .; V: TRBV28; DNA: TGTGCCAGCAGTGACAGGTACGAGCAGTACTTC; CDR3: CASSDRYEQYF
J: TRBJ2-5; D: .; size: few; V: TRBV4-1; DNA: TGCGCCAGCAGCCTAACTAGTTCCCCCGAAGAGACCCAGTACTTC; CDR3: CASSLTSSPEETQYF
J: TRBJ2-1; D: TRBD2; size: .; V: TRBV6-1; DNA: TGTGCCAGCACCGGGGGGGGGACGGCCTACAATGAGCAGTTCTTC; CDR3: CASTGGGTAYNEQFF
J: TRBJ2-2; D: .; size: few; V: TRBV6-1; DNA: TGTGCCAGCAGTGCCTCGGGCAGGGGGGTCACCGGGGAGCTGTTTTTT; CDR3: CASSASGRGVTGELFF